Described below is a single T cell receptor (beta chain) sequence and its context. Its binding antigen is unknown. Nothing much larger sits one base from this clone, and base qualities are not available. Other DNA variants within this sample encode the same CDR3. Using the deep immunoSEQ assay, TCR CDR3 regions were amplified from genomic DNA by multiplex PCR. Genomic DNA extracted from each cell subset was distributed evenly over all wells of several immunoSEQ 96-well plates, and each plate served as one replicate. Each replicate PCR for sorted subsets received around 0.2 ug genomic DNA, equal to around 32,000 T cell genomes. Purified libraries were measured with a Qubit 3.0 fluorometer, size-checked on a Bioanalyzer 2100, and measured again with the KAPA Library Quantification kit. Every immunoSEQ 96-well plate was sequenced on a separate single-read 150-cycle Illumina NextSeq 550 flow cell. In the authors' own workflow: Because the immunoSEQ output held only junctional sequences and lacked quality scores, the filtering could not match the filtering applied to full-length reads. To assign V/J genes and CDR3, sequences were annotated using PyIR, a Python wrapper for IgBLAST v1.9, with IMGT germline references. Reads were filtered out if the reads had weak V/J assignments (E-value above 1e-6), no CDR3, stop codons, out-of-frame junctions, or ambiguous translated residues. V3J clonotypes were defined by identical inferred V gene, J gene, and CDR3 amino acid sequence. The percentage overlap between two repertoires was calculated by dividing the number of shared unique clonotypes by the size of the smaller repertoire. Repertoire richness was assessed with RTK rarefaction, the Chao1 estimator, and Recon v2.1 estimates of unobserved clonotypes. Generation probabilities for all TCRbeta clonotypes obtained by the gDNA method from a few donors were computed using OLGA. TCRdb stores this immuneACCESS table with in-frame sequences only. Part of the clones is absent; in the studies checked, under half of the shortfall reflects unresolved V genes, and no reason is known for the rest. The V and J calls and the clone size are those of that table, but D and trimming were determined from the DNA. For this sample the table gives about 730,000 clones, of which around 77% were detected only once. The ten top clones hold roughly 1.8% of the sample.

The sample comes from a study of shared clonotypes between healthy human individuals (TCRdb year 2020). General notes on the study: The cohort included a few men and two women between 18 and 49 years of age. Libraries were prepared and TCR repertoires were sequenced by different laboratories using diverse techniques, in order to increase sequencing depth and limit assay-specific biases. Per donor, three plates each were used for CD4 naive and CD4 memory, two for CD8 naive, and one for CD8 memory. The study deeply sequenced blood TCR repertoires of several healthy adults to estimate repertoire size and the extent of clonotype sharing between individuals. Per donor, leukapheresis produced somewhere between about 0.94 and 10 billion PBMCs. The paper as a whole reports these results and caveats: Pairwise subsampling led to the expectation that sequencing depth would affect the degree of clonotype sharing among donors. Because the study included only a small number of donors, the genetic and exposure-history diversity represented was limited. Sampling was restricted to blood, and TCR repertoires in tissue are likely to differ from TCR repertoires in blood. Across a few donors, 5% to 6% of naive CD4, 3.5% of naive CD8, around 2.5% of memory CD4, and 0.4% of memory CD8 clonotypes were shared. Even with the large sequencing depth, rarefaction of the sorted-subset datasets indicated that sequencing was incomplete. Clonotypes shared by all four sorted-subset donors showed higher generation probabilities than non-shared clonotypes. Naive subsets generally had larger estimated clonotype richness than memory subsets.

Donors were healthy HIV-negative adults with no recently reported acute infections or vaccinations. All donors were Caucasian adults living in Nashville, Tennessee, USA. CD4+ T cells were enriched by magnetic negative selection; naive cells were then positively selected on CD45RA, and the negative fraction formed the memory subset. Blood was collected by leukapheresis, and PBMCs were isolated by Ficoll-Histopaque density gradient centrifugation and then cryopreserved in liquid nitrogen vapor phase. Analytical flow cytometry was used to check the purity and quantity of every magnetically sorted T cell population. Genomic DNA was isolated from each sorted fraction and quantified by UV absorbance on a Nanodrop 2000c. For this chain, trimming is 2 bases at the V end and 4 bases at the J end, and the number of junction bases without a gene match is 0. Taken from the germline V gene, the CDR1 and CDR2 loops are MDHEN and SYDVKM. The CDR3 contains 15 residues, cysteine and phenylalanine counted. Only the CDR3 portion is preserved as DNA: 45 bases, with reading frame beginning at the first base.

Sequenced input: memory CD4+ T cells sorted from blood. What this sample's cell subset or site label stands for: CD45RA-negative fraction. The chain couples TRBV28 to TRBJ2-5; 14 nucleotides in the junction match TRBD2. The TCR was taken from a woman in her 30s in good health. The CDR3 here reads CASSLGLAGGETQYF. The DNA sequence is given as TGTGCCAGCAGTTTAGGACTAGCGGGAGGAGAGACCCAGTACTTC.